The entry below describes one T cell receptor beta chain. What it binds is unknown. There are 13 residues in the CDR3. The V end lost 5 bases, the J end lost 9 bases, and 11 bases lay between the germline ends. These data originate in a study of T-cell reconstitution after alpha-beta-depleted transplantation in children. Molecular barcoding with unique molecular identifiers was used for the TCRbeta library. TCRdb used MiXCR to reprocess the PCR reads, holding one entry per CDR3 protein. The table lists 540,000 or so distinct CDR3 sequences, roughly 24% of them singletons. Study-level results: Reportedly, alpha-beta T cells present about two months post-transplant originated from several hundred expanded clones of graft origin.

Sample: PBMCs, mostly from graft donor cells, taken 360 days after TCRalphabeta/CD19-depleted stem cell transplant. The receptor comes from a boy under two years old who had a stem cell transplant for acute myeloid leukemia, so the T cells may come from the graft donor. The rearrangement joins TRBV12-3 or TRBV12-4 to TRBJ1-6; D is ambiguous. CDR3 amino acids: CASSPSRASPLHF. CDR3 nucleotides: TGTGCCAGCAGTCCCTCTCGGGCTTCACCCCTCCACTTT.